The T cell receptor beta chain under discussion was sequenced for a study of beta chain features in type 1 diabetes. Broader study findings: Whether HLA type influences TCRB rearrangement remained unresolved here. Among patients with Type 1 diabetes, TCRB CDR3s were moderately but significantly shorter in every one of the four CD4+ subsets. High-TCR-expressing cells could be over-represented by cDNA sequencing.

What was sequenced were expressed TCRB transcripts, since all of the isolated RNA had been reverse transcribed. Libraries were prepared by immunoSEQ multiplex PCR; TCRdb keeps only in-frame clonotypes and omits some of them. This repertoire shows fewer than 900,000 clones, about a sixth found once; its top ten account for about 0.02%. Concerning this clone itself: Its cognate antigen is unknown.

CD4+ cells of the naive, central memory, regulatory and stem cell-like memory types were sorted via CD45RO/CCR7/CD25/CD127/CD95/CD27. This TCR derives from a woman under 30 in good health. Material for sequencing was naive CD4+ T cells from blood.

This CDR3 is CASSPVGQIADTQYF. For the CDR3, the DNA is TGTGCCAGCAGCCCAGTGGGGCAGATAGCCGATACGCAGTATTTT. V and J are TRBV11-2 and TRBJ2-3, with a possible D match to TRBD1 (5 bases). The CDR3 runs to 15 residues. V lost 5 bases to trimming and J lost 6 bases, with 18 bases between them. CDR1 and CDR2 from the germline V gene are SGHAT and FQNNGV. Complete variable domain (other parts from reference TRBV11-2 and TRBJ2-3): EAGVAQSPRYKIIEKRQSVAFWCNPISGHATLYWYQQILGQGPKLLIQFQNNGVVDDSQLPKDRFSAERLKGVDSTLKIQPAKLEDSAVYLCASSPVGQIADTQYFGPGTRLTVL.